A selection of T cell receptor beta chains follows, all from one sample in a study of blood T cell repertoires in COVID-19. TCRdb keeps only in-frame clones here, not all; method: immunoSEQ multiplex PCR. Among about 88,000 clones listed, around 88% were seen once. Sequenced material: peripheral blood. These receptors came from a woman in her fifties or sixties with COVID-19, enrolled during active disease. Each CDR3 is given with its conserved first and last residue. The order of the fields is CDR3 protein, V gene.

CASGRTGDEGYTF | TRBV2
CASRGWRGAADTQYF | TRBV6-5
CASSFGRADYGYTF | TRBV19
CASSYVILAPNGYTF | TRBV6-2/TRBV6-3
CASSRFGQGKGTDTQYF | TRBV6-6
CASSQGGTGWNTGELFF | TRBV3-1/TRBV3-2
CASSYSIGGLDIQYF | TRBV6-5
CASSTGQGFNQPQHF | TRBV7-9
CASSEFGNSYEQYF | TRBV2
CAISGGTSGSYEQYF | TRBV10-3
CASSNRPLAGEYNEQFF | TRBV21-1
CASIKTSGGLSSYNEQFF | TRBV7-9
CAWRPGPYSGNTIYF | TRBV30
CATSDPNHTGELFF | TRBV24-1
CASSSGLAGGRVSYEQYF | TRBV7-6